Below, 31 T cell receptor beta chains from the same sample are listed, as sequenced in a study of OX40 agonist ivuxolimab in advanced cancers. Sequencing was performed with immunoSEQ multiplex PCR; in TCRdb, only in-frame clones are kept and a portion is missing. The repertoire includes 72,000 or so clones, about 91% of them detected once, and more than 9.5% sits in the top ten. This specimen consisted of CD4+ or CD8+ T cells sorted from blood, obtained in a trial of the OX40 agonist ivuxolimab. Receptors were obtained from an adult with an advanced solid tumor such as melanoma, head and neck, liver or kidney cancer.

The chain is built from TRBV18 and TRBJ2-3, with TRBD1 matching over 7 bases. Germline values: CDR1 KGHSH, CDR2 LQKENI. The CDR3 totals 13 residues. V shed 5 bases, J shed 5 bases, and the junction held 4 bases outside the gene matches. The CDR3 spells CASSGNRGDTQYF. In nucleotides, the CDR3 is TGTGCCAGCTCAGGCAACAGGGGAGATACGCAGTATTTT.

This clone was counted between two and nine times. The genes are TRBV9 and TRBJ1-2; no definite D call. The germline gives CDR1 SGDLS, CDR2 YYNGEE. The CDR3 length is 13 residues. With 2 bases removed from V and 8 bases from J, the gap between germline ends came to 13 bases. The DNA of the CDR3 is TGTGCCAGCAGCGTCGCTAGCGGGGTGGGCTACACCTTC. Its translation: CASSVASGVGYTF.

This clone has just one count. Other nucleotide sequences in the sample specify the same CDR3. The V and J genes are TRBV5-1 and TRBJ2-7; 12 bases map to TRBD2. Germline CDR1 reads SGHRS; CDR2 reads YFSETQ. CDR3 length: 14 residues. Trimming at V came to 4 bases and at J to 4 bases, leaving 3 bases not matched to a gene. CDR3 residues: CASSLTSGSYEQYF. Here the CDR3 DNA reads TGCGCCAGCAGCCTGACTAGCGGGAGTTACGAGCAGTACTTC. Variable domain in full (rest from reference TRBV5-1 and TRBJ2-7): KAGVTQTPRYLIKTRGQQVTLSCSPISGHRSVSWYQQTPGQGLQFLFEYFSETQRNKGNFPGRFSGRQFSNSRSEMNVSTLELGDSALYLCASSLTSGSYEQYFGPGTRLTVT.

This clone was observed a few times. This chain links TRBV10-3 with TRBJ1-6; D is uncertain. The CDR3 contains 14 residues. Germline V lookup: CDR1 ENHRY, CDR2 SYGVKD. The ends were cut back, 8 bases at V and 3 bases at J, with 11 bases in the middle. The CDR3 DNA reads TGTGCCATCGGGCGACAAAACTATAATTCACCCCTCCACTTT. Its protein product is CAIGRQNYNSPLHF.

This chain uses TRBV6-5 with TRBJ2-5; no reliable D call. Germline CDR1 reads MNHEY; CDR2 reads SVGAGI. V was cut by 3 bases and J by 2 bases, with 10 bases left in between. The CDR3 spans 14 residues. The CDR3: CASSYLDPQETQYF. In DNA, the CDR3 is TGTGCCAGCAGTTATCTGGACCCACAAGAGACCCAGTACTTC.

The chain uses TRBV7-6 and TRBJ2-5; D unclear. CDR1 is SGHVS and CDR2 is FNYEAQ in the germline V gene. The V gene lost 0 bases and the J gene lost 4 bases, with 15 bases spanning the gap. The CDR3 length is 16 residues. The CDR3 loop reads CASSLALNGFGETQYF. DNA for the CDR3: TGTGCCAGCAGCTTAGCGCTAAACGGGTTTGGAGAGACCCAGTACTTC.

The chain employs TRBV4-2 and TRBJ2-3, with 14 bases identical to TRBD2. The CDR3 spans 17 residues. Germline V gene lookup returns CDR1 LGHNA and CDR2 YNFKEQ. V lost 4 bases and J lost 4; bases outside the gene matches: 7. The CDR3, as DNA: TGTGCCAGCAGCCGGACTAGCGGGGGGCTTGACTCAGATACGCAGTATTTT. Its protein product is CASSRTSGGLDSDTQYF.

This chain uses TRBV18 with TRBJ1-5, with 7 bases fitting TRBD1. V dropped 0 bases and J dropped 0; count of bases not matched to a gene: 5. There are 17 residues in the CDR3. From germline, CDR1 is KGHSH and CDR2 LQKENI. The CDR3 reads CASSPPGTVNSNQPQHF. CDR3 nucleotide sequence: TGTGCCAGCTCACCACCCGGGACAGTCAATAGCAATCAGCCCCAGCATTTT.

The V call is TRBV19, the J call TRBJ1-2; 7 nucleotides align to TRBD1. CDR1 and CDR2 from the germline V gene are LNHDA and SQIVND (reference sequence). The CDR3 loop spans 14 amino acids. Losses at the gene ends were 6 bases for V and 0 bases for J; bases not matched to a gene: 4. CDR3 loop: CASRLGQTNYGYTF. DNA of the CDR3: TGTGCCAGTAGGTTGGGACAGACTAACTATGGCTACACCTTC.

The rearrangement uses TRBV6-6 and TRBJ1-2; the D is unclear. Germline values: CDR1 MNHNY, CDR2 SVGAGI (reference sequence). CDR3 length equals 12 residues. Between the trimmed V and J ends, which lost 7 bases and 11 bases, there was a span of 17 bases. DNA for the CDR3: TGTGCCAGCACCGAGACACGGGCTGAGTACACCTTC. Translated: CASTETRAEYTF.

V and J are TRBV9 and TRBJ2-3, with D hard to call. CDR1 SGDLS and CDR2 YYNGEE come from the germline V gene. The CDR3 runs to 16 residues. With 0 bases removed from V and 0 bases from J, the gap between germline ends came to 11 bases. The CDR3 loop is CASSVGWGTSTDTQYF. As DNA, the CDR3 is TGTGCCAGCAGCGTAGGATGGGGAACTAGCACAGATACGCAGTATTTT.

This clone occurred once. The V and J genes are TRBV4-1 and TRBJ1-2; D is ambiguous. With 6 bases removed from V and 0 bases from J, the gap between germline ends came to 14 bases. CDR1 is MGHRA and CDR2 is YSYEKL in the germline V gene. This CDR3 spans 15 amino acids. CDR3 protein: CASRRPGGPNYGYTF. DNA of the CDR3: TGCGCCAGCAGACGACCTGGTGGGCCTAACTATGGCTACACCTTC.

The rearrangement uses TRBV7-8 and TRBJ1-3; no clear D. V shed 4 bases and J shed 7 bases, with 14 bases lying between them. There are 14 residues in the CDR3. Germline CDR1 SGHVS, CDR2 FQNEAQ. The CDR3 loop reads CASSSTPGYNTIYF. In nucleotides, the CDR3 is TGTGCCAGCAGCTCGACCCCAGGATACAACACCATATATTTT.

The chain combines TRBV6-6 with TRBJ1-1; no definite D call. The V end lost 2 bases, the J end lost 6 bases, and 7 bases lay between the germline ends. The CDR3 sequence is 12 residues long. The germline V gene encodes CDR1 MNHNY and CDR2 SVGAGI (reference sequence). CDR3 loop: CASSYLSPEAFF. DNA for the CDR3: TGTGCCAGCAGTTACCTGAGCCCTGAAGCTTTCTTT.

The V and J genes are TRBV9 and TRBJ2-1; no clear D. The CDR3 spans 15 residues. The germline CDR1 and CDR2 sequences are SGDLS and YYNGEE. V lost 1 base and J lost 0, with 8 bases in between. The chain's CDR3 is CASSVLGSSYNEQFF. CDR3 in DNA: TGTGCCAGCAGCGTACTAGGAAGCTCCTACAATGAGCAGTTCTTC. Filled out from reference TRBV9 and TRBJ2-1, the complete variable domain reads DSGVTQTPKHLITATGQRVTLRCSPRSGDLSVYWYQQSLDQGLQFLIQYYNGEERAKGNILERFSAQQFPDLHSELNLSSLELGDSALYFCASSVLGSSYNEQFFGPGTRLTVL.

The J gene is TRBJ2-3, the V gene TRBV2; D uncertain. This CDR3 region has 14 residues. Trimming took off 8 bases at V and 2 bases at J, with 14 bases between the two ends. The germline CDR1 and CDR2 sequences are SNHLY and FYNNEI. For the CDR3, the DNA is TGTGCCAGCCCTCGGCGCTATAACACAGATACGCAGTATTTT. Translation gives CASPRRYNTDTQYF.

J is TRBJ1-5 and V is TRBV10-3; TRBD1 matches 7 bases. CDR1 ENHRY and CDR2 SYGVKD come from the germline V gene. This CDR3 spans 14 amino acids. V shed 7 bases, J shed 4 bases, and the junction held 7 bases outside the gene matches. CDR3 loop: CAIKGTEVNQPQHF. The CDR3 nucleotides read TGTGCCATCAAAGGGACAGAGGTTAATCAGCCCCAGCATTTT.

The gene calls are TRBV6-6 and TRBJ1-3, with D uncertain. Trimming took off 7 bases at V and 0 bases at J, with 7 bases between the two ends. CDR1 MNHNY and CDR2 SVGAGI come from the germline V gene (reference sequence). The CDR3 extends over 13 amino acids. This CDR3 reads CASMQSSGNTIYF. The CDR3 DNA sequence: TGTGCCAGCATGCAGTCCTCTGGAAACACCATATATTTT.

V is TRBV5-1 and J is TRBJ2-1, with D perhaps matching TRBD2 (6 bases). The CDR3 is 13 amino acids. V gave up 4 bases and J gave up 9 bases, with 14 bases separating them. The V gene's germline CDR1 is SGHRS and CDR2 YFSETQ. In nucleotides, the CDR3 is TGCGCCAGCAGCGTTTTGGGGGGTGGTGAGCAGTTCTTC. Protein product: CASSVLGGGEQFF.

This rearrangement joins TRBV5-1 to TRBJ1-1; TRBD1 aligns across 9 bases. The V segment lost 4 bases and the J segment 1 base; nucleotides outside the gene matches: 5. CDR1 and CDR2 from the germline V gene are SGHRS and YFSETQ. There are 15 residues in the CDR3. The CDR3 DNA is TGCGCCAGCAGCGCCGGACAGGGGTGGAACACTGAAGCTTTCTTT. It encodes CASSAGQGWNTEAFF.

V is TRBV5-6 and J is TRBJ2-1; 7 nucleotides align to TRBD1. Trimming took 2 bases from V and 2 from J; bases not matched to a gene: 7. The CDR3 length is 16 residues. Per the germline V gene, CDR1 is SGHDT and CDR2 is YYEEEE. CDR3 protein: CASSFNEGTAYNEQFF. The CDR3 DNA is TGTGCCAGCAGCTTCAACGAAGGGACAGCCTACAATGAGCAGTTCTTC. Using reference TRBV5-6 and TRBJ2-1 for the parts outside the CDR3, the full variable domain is DAGVTQSPTHLIKTRGQQVTLRCSPKSGHDTVSWYQQALGQGPQFIFQYYEEEERQRGNFPDRFSGHQFPNYSSELNVNALLLGDSALYLCASSFNEGTAYNEQFFGPGTRLTVL.

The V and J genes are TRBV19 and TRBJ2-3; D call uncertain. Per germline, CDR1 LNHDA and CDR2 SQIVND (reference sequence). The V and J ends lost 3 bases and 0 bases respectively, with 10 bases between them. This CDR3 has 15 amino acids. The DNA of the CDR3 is TGTGCCAGTAGTATTGTCCTCACTAGCACAGATACGCAGTATTTT. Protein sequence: CASSIVLTSTDTQYF.

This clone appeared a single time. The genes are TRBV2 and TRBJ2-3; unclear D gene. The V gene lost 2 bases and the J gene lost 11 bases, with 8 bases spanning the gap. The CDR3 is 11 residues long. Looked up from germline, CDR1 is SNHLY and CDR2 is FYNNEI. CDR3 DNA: TGTGCCAGCAGTGAACTGATACTGCAGTATTTT. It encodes CASSELILQYF.

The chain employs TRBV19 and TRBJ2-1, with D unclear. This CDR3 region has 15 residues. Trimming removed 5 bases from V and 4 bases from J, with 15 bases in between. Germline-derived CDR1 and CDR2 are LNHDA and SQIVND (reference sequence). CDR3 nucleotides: TGTGCCAGTAGTTCTGTGGGTGGCAGGTACAATGAGCAGTTCTTC. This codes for CASSSVGGRYNEQFF.

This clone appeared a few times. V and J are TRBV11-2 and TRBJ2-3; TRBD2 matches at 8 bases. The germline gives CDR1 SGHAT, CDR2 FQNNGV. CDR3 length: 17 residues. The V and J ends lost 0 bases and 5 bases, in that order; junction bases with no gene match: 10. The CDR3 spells CASSLEVGRGAKDTQYF. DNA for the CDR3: TGTGCCAGCAGCTTAGAGGTCGGGCGGGGGGCGAAAGATACGCAGTATTTT.

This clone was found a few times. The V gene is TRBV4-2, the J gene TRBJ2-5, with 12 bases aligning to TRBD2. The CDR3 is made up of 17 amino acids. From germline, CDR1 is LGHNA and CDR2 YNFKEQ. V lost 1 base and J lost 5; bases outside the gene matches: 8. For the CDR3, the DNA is TGTGCCAGCAGCCAAGGGGCTAGCGGGGGGGCCGGTGAGACCCAGTACTTC. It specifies CASSQGASGGAGETQYF.

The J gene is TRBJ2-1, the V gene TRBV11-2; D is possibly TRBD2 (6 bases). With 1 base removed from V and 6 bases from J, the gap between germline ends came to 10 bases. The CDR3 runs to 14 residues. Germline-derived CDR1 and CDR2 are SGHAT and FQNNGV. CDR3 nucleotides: TGTGCCAGCAGCTTAGTAGCTAGCGTCAATGAGCAGTTCTTC. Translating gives CASSLVASVNEQFF.

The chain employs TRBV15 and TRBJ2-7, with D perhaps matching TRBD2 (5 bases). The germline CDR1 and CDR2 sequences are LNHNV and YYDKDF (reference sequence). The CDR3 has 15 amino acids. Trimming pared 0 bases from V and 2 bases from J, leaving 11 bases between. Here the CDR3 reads CATSRDLGLTYEQYF. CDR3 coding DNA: TGTGCCACCAGCAGAGATCTCGGACTTACCTACGAGCAGTACTTC.

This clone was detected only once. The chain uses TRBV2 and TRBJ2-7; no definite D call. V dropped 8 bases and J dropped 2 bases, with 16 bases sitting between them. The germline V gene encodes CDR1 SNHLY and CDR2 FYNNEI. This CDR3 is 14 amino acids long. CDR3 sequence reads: CASSLGIPTYEQYF. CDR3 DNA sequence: TGTGCCAGCTCCCTGGGAATACCCACCTACGAGCAGTACTTC.

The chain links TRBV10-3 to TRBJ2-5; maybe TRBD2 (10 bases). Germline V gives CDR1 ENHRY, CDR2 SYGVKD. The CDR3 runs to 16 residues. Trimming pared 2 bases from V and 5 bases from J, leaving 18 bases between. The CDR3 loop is CAISEITSGTGETQYF. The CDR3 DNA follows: TGTGCCATCAGTGAGATCACTAGCGGGACAGGGGAGACCCAGTACTTC.

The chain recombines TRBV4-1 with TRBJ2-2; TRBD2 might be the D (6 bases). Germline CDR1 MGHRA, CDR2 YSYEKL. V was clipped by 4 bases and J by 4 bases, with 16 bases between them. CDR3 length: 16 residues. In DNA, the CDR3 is TGCGCCAGCAGCCGACAATCCGGGACTTTCACCGGGGAGCTGTTTTTT. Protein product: CASSRQSGTFTGELFF.